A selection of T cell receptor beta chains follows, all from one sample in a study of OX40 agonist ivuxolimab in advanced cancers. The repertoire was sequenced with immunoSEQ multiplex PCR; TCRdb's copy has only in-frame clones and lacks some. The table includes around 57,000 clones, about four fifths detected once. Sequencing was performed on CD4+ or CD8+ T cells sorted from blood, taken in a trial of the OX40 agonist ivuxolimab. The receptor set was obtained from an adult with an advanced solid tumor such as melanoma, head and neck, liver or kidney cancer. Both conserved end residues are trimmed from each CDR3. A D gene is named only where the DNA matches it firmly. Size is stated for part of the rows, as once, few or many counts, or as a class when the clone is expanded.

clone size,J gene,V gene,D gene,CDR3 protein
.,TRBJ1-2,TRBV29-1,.,SVGTELYGYT
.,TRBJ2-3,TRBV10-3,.,AISEDGNTQY
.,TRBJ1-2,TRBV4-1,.,ASSQGDSRGYGYT
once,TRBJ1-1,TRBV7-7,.,ASSLDQNTEAF
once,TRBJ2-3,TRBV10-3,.,AIKGLGSTDTQY
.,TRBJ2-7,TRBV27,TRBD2,ASSLSTSGSYEQY
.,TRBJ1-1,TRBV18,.,ASRGHRNTEAF
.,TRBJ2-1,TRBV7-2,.,ASGSYNEQF
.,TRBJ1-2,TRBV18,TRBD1,ASSPKQGGFDYGYT
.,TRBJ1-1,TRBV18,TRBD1,ASSPEDRGAF
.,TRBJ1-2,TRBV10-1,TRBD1,ASSASGQGYGYT
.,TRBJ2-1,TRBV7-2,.,ASSTILQSNEQF
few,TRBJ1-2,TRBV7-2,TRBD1,ASSPTYGTGAGYT
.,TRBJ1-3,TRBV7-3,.,ASSPSQSASGNTIY
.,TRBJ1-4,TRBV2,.,ATSGATNEKLF
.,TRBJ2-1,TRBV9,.,ASSVDLSAAPQF
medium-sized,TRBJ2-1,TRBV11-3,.,ASSLDGLDAYNEQF
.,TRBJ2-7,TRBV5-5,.,ASSLVSAASYEQY
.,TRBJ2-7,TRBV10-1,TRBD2,ASSPGLAGEGVGQY
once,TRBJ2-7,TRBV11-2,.,ASSLDLSSYEQY
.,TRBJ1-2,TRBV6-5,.,ATRRGANYGYT
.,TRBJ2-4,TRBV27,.,ASSSLKGSSFLAKNIQY
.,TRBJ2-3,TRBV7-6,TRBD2,ASSLSWEYSGNPSTDTQY
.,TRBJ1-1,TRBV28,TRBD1,ASRTSGTEMNTEAF